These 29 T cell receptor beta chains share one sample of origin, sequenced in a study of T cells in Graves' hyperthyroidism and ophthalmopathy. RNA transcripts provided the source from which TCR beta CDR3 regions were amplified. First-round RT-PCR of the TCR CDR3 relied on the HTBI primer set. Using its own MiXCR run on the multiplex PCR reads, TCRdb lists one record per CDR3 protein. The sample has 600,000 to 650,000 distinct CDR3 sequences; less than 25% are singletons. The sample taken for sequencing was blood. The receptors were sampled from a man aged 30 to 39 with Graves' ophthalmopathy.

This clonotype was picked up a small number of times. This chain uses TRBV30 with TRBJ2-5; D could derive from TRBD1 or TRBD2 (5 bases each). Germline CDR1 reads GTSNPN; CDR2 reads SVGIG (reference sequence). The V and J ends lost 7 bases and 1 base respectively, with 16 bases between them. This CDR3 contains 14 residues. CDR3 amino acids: CASLPVGAQETQYF. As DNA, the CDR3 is TGTGCCTCTCTACCGGTCGGGGCCCAAGAGACCCAGTACTTC.

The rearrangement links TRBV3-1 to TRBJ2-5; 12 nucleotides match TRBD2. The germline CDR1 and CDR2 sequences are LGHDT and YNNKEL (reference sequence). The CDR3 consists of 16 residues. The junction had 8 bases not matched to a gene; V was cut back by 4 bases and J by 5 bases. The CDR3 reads CASSRRLAGVVETQYF. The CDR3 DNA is TGTGCCAGCAGCCGAAGACTAGCGGGAGTGGTGGAGACCCAGTACTTC.

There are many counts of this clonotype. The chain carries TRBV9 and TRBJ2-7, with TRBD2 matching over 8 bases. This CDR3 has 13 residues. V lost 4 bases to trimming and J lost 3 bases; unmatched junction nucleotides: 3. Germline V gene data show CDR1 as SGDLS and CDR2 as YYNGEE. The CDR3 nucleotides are TGTGCCAGCAGCCGGGAGGGGATCTACGAGCAGTACTTC. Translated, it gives CASSREGIYEQYF.

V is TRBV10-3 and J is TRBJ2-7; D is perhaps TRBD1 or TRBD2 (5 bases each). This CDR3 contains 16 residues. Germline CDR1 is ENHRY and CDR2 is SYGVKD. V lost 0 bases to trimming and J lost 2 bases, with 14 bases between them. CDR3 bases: TGTGCCATCAGTGAGTCGTTGCAGTGGGGGACCTACGAGCAGTACTTC. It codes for CAISESLQWGTYEQYF.

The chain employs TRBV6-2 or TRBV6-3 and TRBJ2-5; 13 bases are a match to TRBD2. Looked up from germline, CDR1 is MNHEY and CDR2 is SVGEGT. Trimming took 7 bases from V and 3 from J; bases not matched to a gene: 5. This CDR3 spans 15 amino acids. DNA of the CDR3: TGTGCCAGCAATACTGGGACTAGCGGGAAAGAGACCCAGTACTTC. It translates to CASNTGTSGKETQYF.

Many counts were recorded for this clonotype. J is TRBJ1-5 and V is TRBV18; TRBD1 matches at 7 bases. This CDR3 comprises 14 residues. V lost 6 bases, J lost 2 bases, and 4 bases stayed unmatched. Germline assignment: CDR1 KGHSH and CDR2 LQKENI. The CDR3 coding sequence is TGTGCCAGCTCGGCCGGGACAGGCAATCAGCCCCAGCATTTT. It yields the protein CASSAGTGNQPQHF.

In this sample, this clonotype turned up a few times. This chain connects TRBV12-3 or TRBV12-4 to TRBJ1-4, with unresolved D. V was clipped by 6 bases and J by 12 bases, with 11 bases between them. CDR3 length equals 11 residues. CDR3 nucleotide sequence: TGTGCCAGCAGCTTGACCGACCAACTGTTTTTT. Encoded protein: CASSLTDQLFF.

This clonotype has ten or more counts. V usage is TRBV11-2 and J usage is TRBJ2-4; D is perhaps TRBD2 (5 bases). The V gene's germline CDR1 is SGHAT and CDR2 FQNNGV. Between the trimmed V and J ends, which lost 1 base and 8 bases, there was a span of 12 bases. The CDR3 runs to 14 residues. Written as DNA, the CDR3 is TGTGCCAGCAGCTTAGCAGAGGAGGACCACATTCAGTACTTC. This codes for CASSLAEEDHIQYF.

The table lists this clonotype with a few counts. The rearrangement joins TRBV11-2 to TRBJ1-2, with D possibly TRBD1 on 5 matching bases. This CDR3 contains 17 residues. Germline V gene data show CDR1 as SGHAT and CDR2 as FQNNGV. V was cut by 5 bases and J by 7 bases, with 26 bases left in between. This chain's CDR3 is CASSPRGGGLGGRGYTF. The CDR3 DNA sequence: TGTGCCAGCAGCCCCCGGGGGGGAGGACTTGGCGGGCGTGGCTACACCTTC.

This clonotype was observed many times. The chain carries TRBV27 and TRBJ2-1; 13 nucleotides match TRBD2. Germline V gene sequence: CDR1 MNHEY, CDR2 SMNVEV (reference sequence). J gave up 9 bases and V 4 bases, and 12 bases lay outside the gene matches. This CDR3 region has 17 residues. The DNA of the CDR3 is TGTGCCAGCAGTTCATCGTCCGGGACTAGCGGGATTGGTGAGCAGTTCTTC. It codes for CASSSSSGTSGIGEQFF.

In DNA, the CDR3 is TGTGCCAGCAGTTTTGACCCGTCTATAGGGGAGCAGTTCTTC. It codes for CASSFDPSIGEQFF. The genes are TRBV5-8 and TRBJ2-1, with D unclear. V was shortened by 5 bases and J by 10 bases, with 19 bases between the two germline ends. The CDR3 has 14 amino acids. Germline CDR1 is SGHTS and CDR2 is YDEGEE.

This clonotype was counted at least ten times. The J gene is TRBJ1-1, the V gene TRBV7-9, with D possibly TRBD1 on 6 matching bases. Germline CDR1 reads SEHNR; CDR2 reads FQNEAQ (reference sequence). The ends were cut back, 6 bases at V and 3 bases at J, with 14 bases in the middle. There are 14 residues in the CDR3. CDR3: CASRLGTSDTEAFF. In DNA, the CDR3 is TGTGCCAGCAGATTGGGGACATCGGACACTGAAGCTTTCTTT.

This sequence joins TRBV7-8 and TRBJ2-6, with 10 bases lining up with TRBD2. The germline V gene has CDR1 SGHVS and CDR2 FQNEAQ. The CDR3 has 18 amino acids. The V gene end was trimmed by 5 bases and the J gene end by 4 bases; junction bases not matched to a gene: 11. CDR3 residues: CASSPRSSGSSGANVLTF. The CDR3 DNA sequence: TGTGCCAGCAGCCCGAGATCTAGCGGGAGTTCAGGGGCCAACGTCCTGACTTTC.

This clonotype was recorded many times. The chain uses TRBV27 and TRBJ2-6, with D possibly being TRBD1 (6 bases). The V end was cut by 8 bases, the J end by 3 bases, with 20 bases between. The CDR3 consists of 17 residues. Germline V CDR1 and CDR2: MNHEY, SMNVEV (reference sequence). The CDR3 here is CASSKRTAVDGANVLTF. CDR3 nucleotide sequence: TGTGCCAGCTCGAAAAGGACAGCGGTGGATGGGGCCAACGTCCTGACTTTC.

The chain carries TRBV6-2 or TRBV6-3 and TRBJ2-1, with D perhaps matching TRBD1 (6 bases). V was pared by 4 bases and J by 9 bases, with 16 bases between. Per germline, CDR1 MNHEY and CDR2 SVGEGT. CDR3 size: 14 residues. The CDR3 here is CASSWGPVGTEQFF. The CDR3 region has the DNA TGTGCCAGCAGTTGGGGGCCGGTAGGCACTGAGCAGTTCTTC.

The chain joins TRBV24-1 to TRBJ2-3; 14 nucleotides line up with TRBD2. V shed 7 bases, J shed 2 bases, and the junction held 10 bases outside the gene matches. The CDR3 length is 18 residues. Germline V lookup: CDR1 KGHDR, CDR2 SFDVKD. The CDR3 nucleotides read TGTGCCACCAGCTTCCCGGGACTAGCGGGAGTACCCACAGATACGCAGTATTTT. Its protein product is CATSFPGLAGVPTDTQYF.

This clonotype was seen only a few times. The CDR3 coding sequence is TGTGCCAGCAGGGCCGGACAGGGTCGATGGACCGGGGAGCTGTTTTTT. Translating it yields CASRAGQGRWTGELFF. The chain couples TRBV6-1 to TRBJ2-2; 8 bases fit TRBD1. Per the germline V gene, CDR1 is MNHNS and CDR2 is SASEGT. The trim removed 6 bases at V and 5 bases at J, leaving 11 bases unmatched. The CDR3 runs to 16 residues.

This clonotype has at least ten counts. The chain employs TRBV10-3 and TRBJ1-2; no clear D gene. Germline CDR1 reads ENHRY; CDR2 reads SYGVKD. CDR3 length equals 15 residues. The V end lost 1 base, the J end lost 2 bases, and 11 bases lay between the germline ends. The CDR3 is CAISELGFENYGYTF. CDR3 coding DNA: TGTGCCATCAGTGAGTTGGGATTCGAGAACTATGGCTACACCTTC.

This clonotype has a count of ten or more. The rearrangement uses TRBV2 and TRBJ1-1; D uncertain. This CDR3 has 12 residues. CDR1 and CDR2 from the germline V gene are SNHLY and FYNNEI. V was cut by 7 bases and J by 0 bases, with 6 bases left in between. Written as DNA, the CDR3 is TGTGCCAGCACTTTCCTGAACACTGAAGCTTTCTTT. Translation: CASTFLNTEAFF.

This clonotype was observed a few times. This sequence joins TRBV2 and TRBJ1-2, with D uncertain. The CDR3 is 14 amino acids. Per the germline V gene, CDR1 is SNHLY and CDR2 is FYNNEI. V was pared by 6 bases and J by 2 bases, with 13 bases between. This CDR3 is CASSLNPRNYGYTF. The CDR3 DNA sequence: TGTGCCAGCAGCTTGAACCCGAGGAACTATGGCTACACCTTC.

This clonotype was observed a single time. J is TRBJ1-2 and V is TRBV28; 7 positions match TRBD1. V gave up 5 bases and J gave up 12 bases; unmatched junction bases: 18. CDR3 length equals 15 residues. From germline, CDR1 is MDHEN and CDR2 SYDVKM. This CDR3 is CASSAHSGGSGGHTF. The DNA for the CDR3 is TGTGCCAGCAGTGCACACTCAGGGGGATCGGGGGGCCACACCTTC.

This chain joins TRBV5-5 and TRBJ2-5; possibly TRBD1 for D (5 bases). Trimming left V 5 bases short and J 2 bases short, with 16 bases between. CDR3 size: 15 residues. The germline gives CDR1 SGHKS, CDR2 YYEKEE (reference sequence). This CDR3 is CASSLNLGRQETQYF. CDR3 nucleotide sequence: TGTGCCAGCAGTTTAAACCTGGGGCGACAAGAGACCCAGTACTTC.

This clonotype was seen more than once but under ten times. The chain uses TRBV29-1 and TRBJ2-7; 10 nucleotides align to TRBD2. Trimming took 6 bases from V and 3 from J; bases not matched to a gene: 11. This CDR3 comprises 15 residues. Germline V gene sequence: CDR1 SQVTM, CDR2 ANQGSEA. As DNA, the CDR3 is TGCAGCGTCATCCTGGCTAGCGGGAGCTACTACGAGCAGTACTTC. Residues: CSVILASGSYYEQYF.

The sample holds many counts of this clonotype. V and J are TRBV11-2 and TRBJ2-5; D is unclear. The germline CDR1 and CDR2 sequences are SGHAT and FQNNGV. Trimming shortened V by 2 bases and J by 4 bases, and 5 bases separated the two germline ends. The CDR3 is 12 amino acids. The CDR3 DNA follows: TGTGCCAGCAGCTTAACCCCAGAGACCCAGTACTTC. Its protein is CASSLTPETQYF.

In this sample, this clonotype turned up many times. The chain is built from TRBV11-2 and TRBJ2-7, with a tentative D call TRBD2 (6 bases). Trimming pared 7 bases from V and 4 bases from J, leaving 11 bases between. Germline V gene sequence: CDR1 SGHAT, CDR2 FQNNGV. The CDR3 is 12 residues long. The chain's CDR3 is CASTLGGYEQYF. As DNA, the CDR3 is TGTGCCAGCACCTTGGGAGGATACGAGCAGTACTTC.

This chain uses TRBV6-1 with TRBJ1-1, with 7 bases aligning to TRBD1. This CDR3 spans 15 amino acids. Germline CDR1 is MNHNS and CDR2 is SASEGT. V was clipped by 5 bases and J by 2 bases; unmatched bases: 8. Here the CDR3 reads CASSFRQGGNTEAFF. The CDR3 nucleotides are TGTGCCAGCAGTTTCCGACAGGGAGGTAACACTGAAGCTTTCTTT.

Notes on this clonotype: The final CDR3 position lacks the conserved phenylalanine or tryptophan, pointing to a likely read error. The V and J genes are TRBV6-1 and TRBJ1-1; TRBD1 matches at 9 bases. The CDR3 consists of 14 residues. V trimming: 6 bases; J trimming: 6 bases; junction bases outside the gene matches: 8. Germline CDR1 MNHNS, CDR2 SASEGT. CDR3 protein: CASRTYRGQAEAFL. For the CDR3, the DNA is TGTGCCAGCAGAACCTACAGGGGGCAGGCTGAAGCTTTCCTT.

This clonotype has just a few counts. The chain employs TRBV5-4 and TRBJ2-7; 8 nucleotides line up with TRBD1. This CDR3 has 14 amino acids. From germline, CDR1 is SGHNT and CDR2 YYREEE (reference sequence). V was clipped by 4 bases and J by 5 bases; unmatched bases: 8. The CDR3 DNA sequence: TGTGCCAGCAGCCTAGGGACAGGAGGGAACGAGCAGTACTTC. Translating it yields CASSLGTGGNEQYF.

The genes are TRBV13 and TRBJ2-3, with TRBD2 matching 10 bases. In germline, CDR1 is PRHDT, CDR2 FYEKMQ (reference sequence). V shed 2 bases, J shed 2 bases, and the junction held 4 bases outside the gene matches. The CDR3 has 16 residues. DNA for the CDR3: TGTGCCAGCAGCTTACTAGCGGGAGAGACCACAGATACGCAGTATTTT. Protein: CASSLLAGETTDTQYF.